A single sample gave rise to the 14 T cell receptor beta chains below, sequenced in a study of T cells in Graves' hyperthyroidism and ophthalmopathy. The TCR beta CDR3 regions underwent amplification using RNA transcripts as the source. Researchers ran a first-round RT-PCR on the TCR CDR3 using the HTBI primer set. TCRdb re-analysed the multiplex PCR reads in MiXCR, keeping a single row per CDR3 protein. This table has about 380,000 distinct CDR3 sequences, roughly 18% appearing once. Sequenced: blood. The source of these receptors is a man between 18 and 29 years old with Graves' ophthalmopathy.

CDR3 region: CASRLKDSYNSPLHF. CDR3 DNA: TGTGCCAGCAGACTTAAAGACTCCTATAATTCACCCCTCCACTTT. The chain recombines TRBV6-2 or TRBV6-3 with TRBJ1-6; D remains unclear. This CDR3 is 15 amino acids long. CDR1 is MNHEY, CDR2 SVGEGT, per germline. Deletions cut 6 bases from V and 0 bases from J, with 9 bases between.

In this sample, this clonotype turned up many times. The chain recombines TRBV3-1 with TRBJ1-1; perhaps TRBD1 as D (5 bases). Germline V lookup: CDR1 LGHDT, CDR2 YNNKEL (reference sequence). The V gene lost 0 bases and the J gene lost 4 bases, with 9 bases spanning the gap. The CDR3 consists of 14 residues. Here the CDR3 reads CASSQDPGVTEAFF. DNA for the CDR3: TGTGCCAGCAGCCAAGATCCGGGGGTCACTGAAGCTTTCTTT.

The J gene is TRBJ1-4, the V gene TRBV5-8; D is perhaps TRBD1 (6 bases). Trimming pared 4 bases from V and 1 base from J, leaving 14 bases between. Germline V gene data show CDR1 as SGHTS and CDR2 as YDEGEE. This CDR3 contains 16 residues. Here the CDR3 reads CASSPRRGVTNEKLFF. In nucleotides, the CDR3 is TGTGCCAGCAGCCCCCGGAGGGGGGTAACTAATGAAAAACTGTTTTTT.

This clonotype was counted ten times or more. The V call is TRBV5-1, the J call TRBJ2-3; perhaps TRBD1 as D (5 bases). The CDR3 extends over 14 amino acids. The V end lost 5 bases, the J end lost 6 bases, and 16 bases lay between the germline ends. Germline V lookup: CDR1 SGHRS, CDR2 YFSETQ. The CDR3 DNA sequence: TGCGCCAGCAGAGAGACAGCCGCGGAGGATACGCAGTATTTT. This gives the protein CASRETAAEDTQYF.

This chain's CDR3 is CARGDKYTGELFF. CDR3 sequence (DNA): TGTGCCAGGGGGGACAAATACACCGGGGAGCTGTTTTTT. This chain uses TRBV6-2 or TRBV6-3 with TRBJ2-2, with D maybe TRBD1 (6 bases). Trimming removed 9 bases at V and 3 bases at J, with 11 bases between. The germline V gene has CDR1 MNHEY and CDR2 SVGEGT. CDR3 length equals 13 residues.

The genes are TRBV5-1 and TRBJ1-1; D remains ambiguous. V lost 7 bases, J lost 4 bases, and 26 bases lay in between. Germline V CDR1 and CDR2: SGHRS, YFSETQ. The CDR3 covers 17 residues. The CDR3 region has the DNA TGCGCCAGCGCCGAAAAGGTCCTGCGGGAACTAGGCACTGAAGCTTTCTTT. As protein: CASAEKVLRELGTEAFF.

The gene calls are TRBV6-1 and TRBJ1-6; 7 bases agree with TRBD1. Germline V CDR1 and CDR2: MNHNS, SASEGT. The CDR3 totals 16 residues. Trimming cost V 8 bases and J 7 bases; bases outside gene matches: 14. The CDR3, as DNA: TGTGCCAGCGGGGGAAACCCGGGACAGATAAATTCACCCCTCCACTTT. Its protein is CASGGNPGQINSPLHF.

The chain links TRBV7-9 to TRBJ1-4, with a possible D match to TRBD1 (6 bases). V lost 1 base and J lost 4, with 7 bases in between. From germline, CDR1 is SEHNR and CDR2 FQNEAQ (reference sequence). This CDR3 comprises 14 residues. The CDR3 coding sequence is TGTGCCAGCAGCTTAGGGACAGTTAATGAAAAACTGTTTTTT. Residues: CASSLGTVNEKLFF.

This clonotype was counted only a few times. V and J are TRBV6-1 and TRBJ1-6; 7 bases match TRBD1. The CDR3 runs 13 residues. The germline V gene has CDR1 MNHNS and CDR2 SASEGT. J was trimmed by 9 bases and V by 8 bases; bases with no gene match: 7. The CDR3: CASGQEIFSPLHF. CDR3 nucleotide sequence: TGTGCCAGCGGACAGGAGATTTTTTCACCCCTCCACTTT.

This clonotype was counted many times. The V call is TRBV3-1, the J call TRBJ2-2, with TRBD1 matching 8 bases. V trimming: 4 bases; J trimming: 5 bases; junction bases outside the gene matches: 6. This CDR3 region has 15 residues. Germline V gives CDR1 LGHDT, CDR2 YNNKEL (reference sequence). The CDR3 sequence is CASSLRQGTTGELFF. The CDR3 nucleotides read TGTGCCAGCAGCCTTCGACAGGGGACAACCGGGGAGCTGTTTTTT.

This clonotype occurred a few times. The genes are TRBV7-2 and TRBJ1-3, with a possible D match to TRBD1 (6 bases). Trimming took off 2 bases at V and 4 bases at J, with 12 bases between the two ends. The V gene's germline CDR1 is SGHTA and CDR2 FQGNSA. CDR3 size: 15 residues. CDR3 sequence (DNA): TGTGCCAGCAGCTTATTTCAGGGGACGGGAAACACCATATATTTT. Encoded protein: CASSLFQGTGNTIYF.

This clonotype was seen repeatedly, ten times or more. This chain joins TRBV28 and TRBJ1-5; D perhaps matches TRBD1 (6 bases). Per the germline V gene, CDR1 is MDHEN and CDR2 is SYDVKM. V shed 8 bases and J shed 2 bases, with 10 bases lying between them. This CDR3 contains 13 residues. DNA for the CDR3: TGTGCCAGCGCAGGGGTTGGCAATCAGCCCCAGCATTTT. It encodes CASAGVGNQPQHF.

This clonotype has just a few counts. The chain uses TRBV4-1 and TRBJ1-2; D gene ambiguous. V lost 4 bases, J lost 3 bases, and 15 bases lay in between. This CDR3 has 15 amino acids. Looked up from germline, CDR1 is MGHRA and CDR2 is YSYEKL. Here the CDR3 DNA reads TGCGCCAGCAGCCCCTCACCGGCCTCGCACTATGGCTACACCTTC. It specifies CASSPSPASHYGYTF.

This clonotype appeared a few times. A much bigger clone sits one base away, suggesting this may be a read error. The chain combines TRBV9 with TRBJ1-1; D remains ambiguous. CDR1 is SGDLS and CDR2 is YYNGEE in the germline V gene. This CDR3 region has 15 residues. The CDR3, as DNA: TGTGCCAGCAGCGTAGACGGACGGACGAACGCTGAAGCTTTCTTT. Translated, it gives CASSVDGRTNAEAFF.